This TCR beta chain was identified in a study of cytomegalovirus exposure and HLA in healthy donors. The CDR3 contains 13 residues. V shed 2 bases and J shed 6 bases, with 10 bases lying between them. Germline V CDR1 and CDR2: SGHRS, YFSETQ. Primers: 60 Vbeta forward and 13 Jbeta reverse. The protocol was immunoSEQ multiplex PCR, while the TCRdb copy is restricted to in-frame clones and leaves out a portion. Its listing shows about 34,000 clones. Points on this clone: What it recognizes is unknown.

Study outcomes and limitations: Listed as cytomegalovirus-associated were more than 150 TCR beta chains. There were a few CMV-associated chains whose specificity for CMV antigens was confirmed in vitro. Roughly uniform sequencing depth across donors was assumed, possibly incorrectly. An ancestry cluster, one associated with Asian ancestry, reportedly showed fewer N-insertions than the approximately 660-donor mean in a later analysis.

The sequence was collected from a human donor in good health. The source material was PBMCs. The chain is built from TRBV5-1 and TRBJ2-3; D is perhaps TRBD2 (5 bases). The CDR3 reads CASSFNGVDTQYF. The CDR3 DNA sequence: TGCGCCAGCAGCTTTAACGGGGTGGATACGCAGTATTTT.